This paragraph reports one T cell receptor (beta chain). The germline V and J ends were trimmed by 0 bases and 4 bases, with 13 bases remaining between them. This CDR3 has 16 residues. CDR1 LGHDT and CDR2 YNNKEL come from the germline V gene (reference sequence). The record originates from a study of blood T cell repertoires in COVID-19. Study-level information: Researchers got acute and convalescent COVID-19 samples from the United States, Italy and Spain.

The table came from immunoSEQ multiplex PCR; TCRdb's copy has only in-frame clones and leaves some out. The data show over 45,000 clones, approximately 85% seen once. The sequencing sample was made of peripheral blood. The sequence was collected from a human donor in a cohort sampled during active COVID-19. This chain uses TRBV3-1 (or the pseudogene TRBV3-2) with TRBJ2-1; tentatively, D is TRBD2 (6 bases). As DNA, the CDR3 is TGTGCCAGCAGCCAAGAATCAGGGAGGCGGTACAATGAGCAGTTCTTC. Protein product: CASSQESGRRYNEQFF.